Listed here are 27 T cell receptor beta chains from one sample, sequenced in a study of blood T cell repertoires in COVID-19. Libraries were prepared by immunoSEQ multiplex PCR; TCRdb keeps only in-frame clonotypes and omits some of them. This sample yields some 100,000 clones, of which approximately 80% are seen a single time; under 7% belongs to the top ten. The sequencing input was peripheral blood. These receptors all stem from a woman aged 45 to 65 with acute or convalescent COVID-19.

This clone was counted a few times. The V and J genes are TRBV5-1 and TRBJ1-1; 7 bases are shared with TRBD1. This CDR3 has 15 residues. V was pared by 0 bases and J by 3 bases, with 5 bases of the junction left unmatched. CDR1 is SGHRS and CDR2 is YFSETQ in the germline V gene. The CDR3 nucleotides are TGCGCCAGCAGCTTGGGGAGGGGGCAGGACACTGAAGCTTTCTTT. Amino acids: CASSLGRGQDTEAFF.

CDR3 coding DNA: TGTGCCAGCAGTGCCGGGGGGAGAAACACCGGGGAGCTGTTTTTT. Encoded protein: CASSAGGRNTGELFF. The rearrangement links TRBV27 to TRBJ2-2, with 7 bases matching TRBD2. This CDR3 spans 15 amino acids. V dropped 5 bases and J dropped 2; count of bases not matched to a gene: 5. The germline CDR1 and CDR2 sequences are MNHEY and SMNVEV (reference sequence).

The chain employs TRBV28 and TRBJ2-3; TRBD2 agrees at 14 bases. This CDR3 is 16 amino acids long. The germline CDR1 and CDR2 sequences are MDHEN and SYDVKM. Unmatched junction bases numbered 1, after V lost 4 bases and J lost 1 base. The CDR3 loop is CASSSTSGGGTDTQYF. The CDR3 DNA sequence: TGTGCCAGCAGTTCGACTAGCGGGGGGGGCACAGATACGCAGTATTTT. The full variable domain, completed using reference TRBV28 and TRBJ2-3, is DVKVTQSSRYLVKRTGEKVFLECVQDMDHENMFWYRQDPGLGLRLIYFSYDVKMKEKGDIPEGYSVSREKKERFSLILESASTNQTSMYLCASSSTSGGGTDTQYFGPGTRLTVL.

V and J are TRBV5-1 and TRBJ2-3; 12 nucleotides match TRBD2. CDR3 length equals 16 residues. The junction had 5 bases not matched to a gene; V was cut back by 2 bases and J by 4 bases. Germline CDR1 reads SGHRS; CDR2 reads YFSETQ. CDR3 in DNA: TGCGCCAGCAGCTTATTGACTAGCGGGGGAGCAGATACGCAGTATTTT. It is translated as CASSLLTSGGADTQYF.

This clone was seen more than once but under ten times. This chain joins TRBV3-1 (or the pseudogene TRBV3-2) and TRBJ1-1; D may be TRBD1 (5 bases). Trimming left V 1 base short and J 1 base short, with 10 bases between. Per the germline V gene, CDR1 is LGHDT and CDR2 is YNNKEL (reference sequence). The CDR3 has 15 amino acids. CDR3 residues: CASSQAQGWNTEAFF. The DNA for the CDR3 is TGTGCCAGCAGCCAAGCCCAGGGATGGAACACTGAAGCTTTCTTT.

This clone came up a few times. The chain carries TRBV6-5 and TRBJ1-2; D is ambiguous. V was clipped by 5 bases and J by 2 bases, with 6 bases between them. Per germline, CDR1 MNHEY and CDR2 SVGAGI. CDR3 length: 12 residues. CDR3 loop: CASSTGNYGYTF. In DNA form, the CDR3 reads TGTGCCAGCAGTACGGGGAACTATGGCTACACCTTC.

This clone was counted a single time. The rearrangement uses TRBV19 and TRBJ1-4, with 9 positions matching TRBD1. CDR3 length equals 13 residues. Trimming cost V 6 bases and J 7 bases; bases outside gene matches: 3. Germline V gene lookup returns CDR1 LNHDA and CDR2 SQIVND (reference sequence). For the CDR3, the DNA is TGTGCCAGTAGGCGGACAGGGGCTGAAAAACTGTTTTTT. Amino acid sequence: CASRRTGAEKLFF.

The chain is built from TRBV11-2 and TRBJ1-2, with 7 bases aligning to TRBD1. Germline CDR1 reads SGHAT; CDR2 reads FQNNGV. V lost 1 base to trimming and J lost 1 base; unmatched junction nucleotides: 6. This CDR3 is built from 16 residues. The CDR3, as DNA: TGTGCCAGCAGCTTAGCCGGGACAGTCGTTAACTATGGCTACACCTTC. Translating gives CASSLAGTVVNYGYTF.

The CDR3 region has the DNA TGTGCAAGTCGCTCCTCAGGGGCCTACTCTGGAAACACCATATATTTT. Its translation: CASRSSGAYSGNTIYF. The chain carries TRBV12-2 and TRBJ1-3; the table's D call, TRBD1, has no DNA check behind it. TRBV12-2 has pseudogene status. The CDR3 totals 16 residues.

This chain links TRBV19 with TRBJ1-1, with a tentative D call TRBD1 (6 bases). This CDR3 comprises 17 residues. The V end lost 7 bases, the J end lost 7 bases, and 28 bases lay between the germline ends. Germline V gene data show CDR1 as LNHDA and CDR2 as SQIVND (reference sequence). In nucleotides, the CDR3 is TGTGCCAGTATCCCCACCCGGGGACAAAGCCCCAGGGTTGAAGCTTTCTTT. Translating gives CASIPTRGQSPRVEAFF.

The V gene is TRBV20-1, the J gene TRBJ2-7; unclear D gene. The CDR3 consists of 11 residues. Germline-derived CDR1 and CDR2 are DFQATT and SNEGSKA (reference sequence). With 1 base removed from V and 3 bases from J, the gap between germline ends came to 4 bases. The CDR3 sequence: CSARGRYEQYF. In DNA, the CDR3 is TGCAGTGCTAGAGGTCGCTACGAGCAGTACTTC.

As concerns this clone: The junction departs from germline at one end; a sequencing error may be responsible. This chain joins TRBV28 and TRBJ1-2; maybe TRBD1 (5 bases). Germline V lookup: CDR1 MDHEN, CDR2 SYDVKM. The CDR3 sequence is 11 residues long. The CDR3 nucleotides read TGTGCCAGCAGTCCGGGACGGGGGGTACTCTTC. It yields the protein CASSPGRGVLF.

This chain links TRBV5-1 with TRBJ1-2; weak D call: TRBD1 (5 bases). The CDR3 is 15 amino acids. CDR1 SGHRS and CDR2 YFSETQ come from the germline V gene. The ends were cut back, 0 bases at V and 3 bases at J, with 12 bases in the middle. CDR3: CASSLVAGGDYGYTF. In DNA form, the CDR3 reads TGCGCCAGCAGCTTGGTTGCGGGAGGGGACTATGGCTACACCTTC.

The sample holds a few counts of this clone. The V call is TRBV5-6, the J call TRBJ1-2; no reliable D call. The CDR3 sequence is 13 residues long. Deletions cut 2 bases from V and 0 bases from J, with 5 bases between. In germline, CDR1 is SGHDT, CDR2 YYEEEE. CDR3 amino acids: CASSFTTNYGYTF. The CDR3, as DNA: TGTGCCAGCAGCTTTACAACTAACTATGGCTACACCTTC. The whole variable domain, filled in from reference TRBV5-6 and TRBJ1-2, reads DAGVTQSPTHLIKTRGQQVTLRCSPKSGHDTVSWYQQALGQGPQFIFQYYEEEERQRGNFPDRFSGHQFPNYSSELNVNALLLGDSALYLCASSFTTNYGYTFGSGTRLTVV.

J is TRBJ2-7 and V is TRBV28; D is unclear. Germline V gene sequence: CDR1 MDHEN, CDR2 SYDVKM. Trimming left V 3 bases short and J 4 bases short, with 7 bases between. The CDR3 has 12 amino acids. The CDR3 is CASSFQNYEQYF. In DNA form, the CDR3 reads TGTGCCAGCAGTTTTCAAAATTACGAGCAGTACTTC.

This rearrangement joins TRBV5-8 to TRBJ2-5, with 7 nucleotides matching TRBD1. The ends lost 6 bases at V and 2 bases at J; junction bases unmatched: 10. The CDR3 extends over 15 amino acids. Germline lookup yields CDR1 SGHTS and CDR2 YDEGEE. The CDR3 DNA is TGTGCCAGCAACCGAGCCCGGGACAGTCAAGAGACCCAGTACTTC. Its translation: CASNRARDSQETQYF.

The V call is TRBV6-6, the J call TRBJ1-3; D is unclear. Germline V gene sequence: CDR1 MNHNY, CDR2 SVGAGI (reference sequence). CDR3 length: 15 amino acids. V was trimmed by 6 bases and J by 0 bases, leaving 12 bases between them. CDR3 sequence (DNA): TGTGCCAGCAGAGAACCGGGGAACTCTGGAAACACCATATATTTT. Protein: CASREPGNSGNTIYF.

This chain uses TRBV18 with TRBJ1-1, with TRBD1 matching 7 bases. In germline, CDR1 is KGHSH, CDR2 LQKENI. The CDR3 spans 15 residues. V lost 3 bases and J lost 1; bases outside the gene matches: 5. The DNA of the CDR3 is TGTGCCAGCTCACCGGGACAGCGTTCGAACACTGAAGCTTTCTTT. This translates into CASSPGQRSNTEAFF.

The genes are TRBV5-1 and TRBJ2-7, with 7 bases aligning to TRBD2. Germline CDR1 reads SGHRS; CDR2 reads YFSETQ. This CDR3 spans 14 amino acids. V lost 4 bases to trimming and J lost 2 bases; unmatched junction nucleotides: 6. The DNA for the CDR3 is TGCGCCAGCAGCGTCCAGGGACTACCCTACGAGCAGTACTTC. Protein product: CASSVQGLPYEQYF.

The V gene is TRBV28, the J gene TRBJ1-5; 9 bases match TRBD1. The CDR3 has 18 amino acids. V was clipped by 2 bases and J by 1 base; unmatched bases: 9. Per germline, CDR1 MDHEN and CDR2 SYDVKM. As DNA, the CDR3 is TGTGCCAGCAGTTTAAGGGGTGGGGGACAGGGAAGCAATCAGCCCCAGCATTTT. Translating gives CASSLRGGGQGSNQPQHF.

The CDR3 loop reads CASSTGVNTEAFF. CDR3 bases: TGTGCCAGCTCGACGGGGGTGAACACTGAAGCTTTCTTT. This chain uses TRBV18 with TRBJ1-1; perhaps TRBD1 as D (5 bases). Trimming removed 6 bases at V and 0 bases at J, with 8 bases between. This CDR3 has 13 amino acids. From germline, CDR1 is KGHSH and CDR2 LQKENI.

J is TRBJ2-3 and V is TRBV11-2, with D perhaps matching TRBD2 (7 bases). This CDR3 has 18 residues. With 5 bases removed from V and 2 bases from J, the gap between germline ends came to 23 bases. Looked up from germline, CDR1 is SGHAT and CDR2 is FQNNGV. CDR3 bases: TGTGCCAGCAGCCTCCGGCGCGGGGGTGTGGGGGCCACAGATACGCAGTATTTT. It encodes CASSLRRGGVGATDTQYF.

The rearrangement links TRBV10-3 to TRBJ1-2, with a possible D match to TRBD1 (5 bases). The CDR3 sequence is 16 residues long. Deletions cut 4 bases from V and 4 bases from J, with 19 bases between. Germline V CDR1 and CDR2: ENHRY, SYGVKD. DNA of the CDR3: TGTGCCATCAGTGCGACAGCTCCATTAAACCTCTATGGCTACACCTTC. It translates to CAISATAPLNLYGYTF.

The chain is built from TRBV25-1 and TRBJ1-4; 10 bases line up with TRBD1. CDR3 size: 13 residues. Germline values: CDR1 MGHDK, CDR2 SYGVNS. The V gene end was trimmed by 8 bases and the J gene end by 7 bases; junction bases not matched to a gene: 4. The chain's CDR3 is CASRTGGFEKLFF. In nucleotides, the CDR3 is TGTGCCAGCCGGACAGGGGGTTTTGAAAAACTGTTTTTT.

This clone occurred a few times. V gene TRBV28 combines with J gene TRBJ1-5; 8 positions agree with TRBD1. Germline loops: CDR1 MDHEN, CDR2 SYDVKM. The CDR3 runs to 14 residues. The junction had 10 bases not matched to a gene; V was cut back by 6 bases and J by 9 bases. The CDR3 is CASRSYQQGGPQHF. The CDR3 coding sequence is TGTGCCAGCAGATCTTATCAACAGGGGGGGCCCCAGCATTTT.

The V and J genes are TRBV18 and TRBJ1-3, with D possibly matching TRBD1 (6 bases). Germline loops: CDR1 KGHSH, CDR2 LQKENI. The CDR3 has 17 amino acids. Trimming removed 3 bases from V and 0 bases from J, with 15 bases in between. The CDR3, as DNA: TGTGCCAGCTCACCTAATAACAGGGTGCCCTCTGGAAACACCATATATTTT. This sequence encodes CASSPNNRVPSGNTIYF.

This sequence joins TRBV5-1 and TRBJ1-5, with 7 nucleotides matching TRBD1. Per germline, CDR1 SGHRS and CDR2 YFSETQ. J gave up 9 bases and V 0 bases, and 6 bases lay outside the gene matches. CDR3 length equals 14 residues. CDR3 DNA: TGCGCCAGCAGCTTGGGGCAGGGGGTTTCGCCCCAGCATTTT. This encodes CASSLGQGVSPQHF.